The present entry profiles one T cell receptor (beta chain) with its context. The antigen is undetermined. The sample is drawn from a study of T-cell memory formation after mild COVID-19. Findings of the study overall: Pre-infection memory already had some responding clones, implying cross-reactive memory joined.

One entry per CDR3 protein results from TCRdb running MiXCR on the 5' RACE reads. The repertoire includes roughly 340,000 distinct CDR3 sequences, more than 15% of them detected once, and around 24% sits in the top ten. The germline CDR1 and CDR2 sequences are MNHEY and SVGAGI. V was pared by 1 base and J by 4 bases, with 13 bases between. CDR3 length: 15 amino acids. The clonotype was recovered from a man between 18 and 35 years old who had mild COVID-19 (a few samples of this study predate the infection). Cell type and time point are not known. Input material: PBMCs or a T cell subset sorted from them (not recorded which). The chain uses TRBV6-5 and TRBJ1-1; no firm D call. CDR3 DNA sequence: TGTGCCAGCAGTTACTTAAGCCCCACCTCCACTGAAGCTTTCTTT. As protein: CASSYLSPTSTEAFF.